Below are 10 T cell receptor beta chains sequenced from a single sample in a study of OX40 agonist ivuxolimab in advanced cancers. Data came from immunoSEQ multiplex PCR; TCRdb stores just in-frame clones and leaves some out. The sample shows some 100,000 clones, around 90% of them seen only once. The sample consisted of CD4+ or CD8+ T cells sorted from blood, taken in a trial of the OX40 agonist ivuxolimab. These receptors were taken from an adult with an advanced solid tumor such as melanoma, head and neck, liver or kidney cancer.

The V gene is TRBV19, the J gene TRBJ2-5; a possible D gene is TRBD1 (7 bases). CDR3 length: 14 amino acids. The V gene's germline CDR1 is LNHDA and CDR2 SQIVND (reference sequence). Trimming left V 5 bases short and J 5 bases short, with 15 bases between. CDR3 sequence (DNA): TGTGCCAGTAGTGGCAGGGGGGCATGGGAGACCCAGTACTTC. It specifies CASSGRGAWETQYF.

The chain links TRBV6-6 to TRBJ2-7; TRBD2 aligns across 13 bases. J gave up 6 bases and V 5 bases, and 10 bases lay outside the gene matches. The CDR3 sequence is 16 residues long. In germline, CDR1 is MNHNY, CDR2 SVGAGI (reference sequence). The DNA for the CDR3 is TGTGCCAGCAGTCCGACTAGCGGGAGGTATGGTGGCGAGCAGTACTTC. This translates into CASSPTSGRYGGEQYF.

The chain carries TRBV19 and TRBJ2-1; TRBD1 matches 7 bases. The ends lost 5 bases at V and 5 bases at J; junction bases unmatched: 6. The CDR3 runs to 14 residues. Germline V CDR1 and CDR2: LNHDA, SQIVND (reference sequence). CDR3 region: CASSPRDRHNEQFF. Written as DNA, the CDR3 is TGTGCCAGTAGTCCCCGGGACAGACACAATGAGCAGTTCTTC.

The chain couples TRBV25-1 to TRBJ2-3; 7 positions agree with TRBD2. Germline loops: CDR1 MGHDK, CDR2 SYGVNS. This CDR3 has 17 amino acids. The V segment lost 1 base and the J segment 3 bases; nucleotides outside the gene matches: 10. CDR3 sequence reads: CASSEFRTGGGTDTQYF. DNA of the CDR3: TGTGCCAGCAGTGAATTCCGAACGGGAGGCGGTACAGATACGCAGTATTTT.

CDR3 DNA: TGCAGCGCTGGACTAGCAGGGGGGTTGGGGGAGCTGTTTTTT. Its translation: CSAGLAGGLGELFF. The chain is built from TRBV29-1 and TRBJ2-2; TRBD2 is a possible D gene (8 bases). Germline V gives CDR1 SQVTM, CDR2 ANQGSEA. The V end lost 7 bases, the J end lost 8 bases, and 20 bases lay between the germline ends. The CDR3 length is 14 residues.

The chain is built from TRBV9 and TRBJ1-1; D not resolved. The length of the CDR3 is 14 residues. Germline-derived CDR1 and CDR2 are SGDLS and YYNGEE. V lost 3 bases to trimming and J lost 2 bases, with 11 bases between them. The chain's CDR3 is CASSASPENTEAFF. The CDR3 bases are TGTGCCAGCAGCGCTTCTCCAGAAAACACTGAAGCTTTCTTT. Complete variable domain (other parts from reference TRBV9 and TRBJ1-1): DSGVTQTPKHLITATGQRVTLRCSPRSGDLSVYWYQQSLDQGLQFLIQYYNGEERAKGNILERFSAQQFPDLHSELNLSSLELGDSALYFCASSASPENTEAFFGQGTRLTVV.

The chain joins TRBV13 to TRBJ2-7, with 7 bases fitting TRBD2. Germline CDR1 and CDR2: PRHDT and FYEKMQ (reference sequence). The CDR3 has 15 residues. V shed 5 bases and J 3 bases; nucleotides not matched to a gene: 10. DNA for the CDR3: TGTGCCAGCAGCCTGACTAGGGGAGGGGTCTACGAGCAGTACTTC. It specifies CASSLTRGGVYEQYF.

The gene calls are TRBV19 and TRBJ2-7, with 10 bases aligning to TRBD1. CDR1 and CDR2 from the germline V gene are LNHDA and SQIVND (reference sequence). This CDR3 is built from 14 residues. With V trimmed by 6 bases and J by 3 bases, 5 bases remained unmatched. The CDR3 here is CASSRTGGFYEQYF. CDR3 coding DNA: TGTGCCAGTAGCCGGACAGGGGGATTCTACGAGCAGTACTTC. The full variable domain, in which reference TRBV19 and TRBJ2-7 provide the parts outside the CDR3, is DGGITQSPKYLFRKEGQNVTLSCEQNLNHDAMYWYRQDPGQGLRLIYYSQIVNDFQKGDIAEGYSVSREKKESFPLTVTSAQKNPTAFYLCASSRTGGFYEQYFGPGTRLTVT.

The V call is TRBV5-1, the J call TRBJ1-1, with D unresolved. The CDR3 is 13 residues long. Germline values: CDR1 SGHRS, CDR2 YFSETQ. The ends were cut back, 3 bases at V and 11 bases at J, with 17 bases in the middle. Here the CDR3 reads CASSSAAVPEAFF. DNA of the CDR3: TGCGCCAGCAGCTCGGCGGCGGTTCCCGAGGCTTTCTTT. The full variable domain, rest sourced from reference TRBV5-1 and TRBJ1-1, is KAGVTQTPRYLIKTRGQQVTLSCSPISGHRSVSWYQQTPGQGLQFLFEYFSETQRNKGNFPGRFSGRQFSNSRSEMNVSTLELGDSALYLCASSSAAVPEAFFGQGTRLTVV.

The chain joins TRBV5-1 to TRBJ2-3, with D uncertain. The CDR3 sequence is 14 residues long. CDR1 is SGHRS and CDR2 is YFSETQ in the germline V gene. The ends were cut back, 0 bases at V and 2 bases at J, with 7 bases in the middle. DNA for the CDR3: TGCGCCAGCAGCTTGGTCAGAATCACAGATACGCAGTATTTT. It yields the protein CASSLVRITDTQYF.